This T cell receptor beta chain is drawn from a study of beta chain features in type 1 diabetes (dated by TCRdb to the late 2010s). Concerning the study at large: Mean age, gender distribution, total cell number and subset yield did not differ between patients and healthy donors. Whereas all 30 or so donors provided naive and central memory subsets, regulatory and stem cell-like memory subsets were isolated from just 8 patients and about 8 healthy donors. A total of about 100 million sorted cells were examined across all samples, and RNA yield correlated strongly with the number of cells per subset. The study compared the TCRB repertoires of sorted circulating CD4+ T cell subsets in recently diagnosed type 1 diabetes patients with those in matched healthy donors.

The paper as a whole reports these results and caveats: Because cDNA rather than genomic DNA was sequenced, highly expressing activated cells could have been over-represented, although no difference in activation and CD3 levels was found between groups. A moderate but significant shortening of TCRB CDR3 length was observed in type 1 diabetes patients in all four CD4+ subsets. Naive, central memory and regulatory TCRB repertoires appeared more similar among patients than among healthy donors. At VDJ recombination sites, patients with type 1 diabetes made fewer insertions and deleted more nucleotides, a pattern implying thymic rearrangement abnormalities. Because the HLA sub-analyses included only small numbers of individuals, any influence of HLA type on TCRB rearrangement was left unresolved. Shorter templates might be favored by PCR, yet because patient and control samples were amplified and corrected together, any such skew would affect both groups equally.

In regard to this clone: Its antigen is unknown. The input lacks base qualities; no much larger clone sits a single base away.

V ends up 3 bases short and J 6 bases short, with an unmatched junction base count of 11. The germline V gene (reference sequence) gives CDR1 as GTSNPN and CDR2 as SVGIG. Measured from the cysteine to the phenylalanine, the CDR3 is 15 residues long. Just CDR3 DNA is preserved here, 45 bases in frame from base 1. Each donor gave one peripheral blood draw, averaging approximately 110 mL, which was collected into heparinised tubes. A BD FACSAria II and a panel including CD45RO, CCR7, CD25, CD127, CD95 and CD27 were used to sort naive, central memory, regulatory and stem cell-like memory CD4+ T cells. Every sorted population had a purity above 98%. PBMCs were isolated immediately by Lymphoprep density gradient centrifugation and stained directly without culture. So that batch effects would be minimized, each experiment stained and sorted samples in pairs, pairing one healthy donor with one patient. The High Capacity cDNA Reverse Transcription Kit was used to reverse transcribe all of the isolated RNA, meaning that expressed TCRB transcripts were what got sequenced. Naive, central memory and regulatory T cell samples underwent deep immunoSEQ sequencing, averaging around 4 million total reads per sample. Sorted cells were lysed in RLT buffer and RNA was extracted with DNase-treated RNeasy Micro or Mini kits, depending on cell number. Each cell subset was processed on its own to prevent cross-contamination, while patient and healthy donor samples were processed together. The immunoSEQ multiplex PCR was used to amplify TCRB sequences from cDNA, generating 87-bp fragments that spanned the CDR3 region. The amplicons were sequenced using the Illumina HiSeq platform. Regarding the original processing steps: PCR bias was computationally corrected using synthetic template baselines, reads within Hamming distance 2 were collapsed, and singletons that could not be merged were discarded. Reads were aligned against IMGT to assign V, D and J genes, CDR3 length and insertions or deletions at six rearrangement sites. Within each subset, clonotype counts were normalized to sorted cell number, after which true diversity and Gini coefficients were computed with the tcR R package. The overlap coefficient, calculated on TCRB nucleotide sequences, was used to quantify repertoire sharing. TCRdb re-hosts the immuneACCESS table, in-frame sequences only. Its copies lack some clones; in the studies checked, an unresolved V gene accounts for under half of them, and the cause for the rest is not known. That table gives V, J and clone size, and the DNA gave D and trimming. Within this sample are some 360,000 clones, with 8.5% to 10% of them counted one time only. The ten largest clonotypes hold roughly 0.6% of the sample.

The sequence derives from a man aged 25-45 years with type 1 diabetes. Sequencing was done on a sample of central memory CD4+ T cells from blood. The chain employs TRBV30 and TRBJ1-2, with 9 junctional bases fitting TRBD1. The CDR3 protein: CAWSGLLTGGDGYTF. The sequenced DNA is TGTGCCTGGAGCGGATTATTAACAGGGGGCGATGGCTACACCTTC.